This T cell receptor beta chain originates from a study of blood T cells in healthy people across ages. Study conclusions and caveats: Naive CD4+ cells and diversity were both higher in long-lived donors than in aged donors.

With 3 bases clipped from V and 4 bases from J, the junction kept 13 bases outside the gene matches. Germline values: CDR1 DFQATT, CDR2 SNEGSKA (reference sequence). The CDR3 runs to 19 residues. Regarding this clonotype: As yet, its antigen is unknown.

Primed by a sample-barcoded 5' primer and a J-beta primer mix, a second PCR proceeded for about 7 to 12 cycles. TCRdb re-called the 5' RACE reads through MiXCR, storing one row per CDR3 protein. This table has some 290,000 distinct CDR3 sequences, roughly 29% appearing once. Sample donors were healthy Caucasian individuals that came from Russia, aged roughly 6 to 95. Roughly 9.8 milliliters of peripheral blood were drawn from each donor. The sequence was obtained from a woman aged 65 to 85 in good health. The rearrangement links TRBV20-1 to TRBJ2-1; 15 positions match TRBD2. Sequenced sample: blood. The CDR3 DNA is TGCAGTGCTAGGGGTCCGGGACTAGCGGGAGGAAACCTGTACAATGAGCAGTTCTTC. Its protein product is CSARGPGLAGGNLYNEQFF.